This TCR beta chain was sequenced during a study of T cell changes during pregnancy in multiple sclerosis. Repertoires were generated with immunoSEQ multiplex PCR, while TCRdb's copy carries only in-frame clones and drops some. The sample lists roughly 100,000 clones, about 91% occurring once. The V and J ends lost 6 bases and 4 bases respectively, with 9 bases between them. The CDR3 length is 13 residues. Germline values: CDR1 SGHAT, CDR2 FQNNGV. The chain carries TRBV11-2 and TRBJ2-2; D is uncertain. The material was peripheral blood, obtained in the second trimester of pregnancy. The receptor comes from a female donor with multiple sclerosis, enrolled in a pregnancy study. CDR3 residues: CASRQMSTGELFF. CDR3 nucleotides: TGTGCCAGCAGGCAAATGAGCACCGGGGAGCTGTTTTTT. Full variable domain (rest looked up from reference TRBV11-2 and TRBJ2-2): EAGVAQSPRYKIIEKRQSVAFWCNPISGHATLYWYQQILGQGPKLLIQFQNNGVVDDSQLPKDRFSAERLKGVDSTLKIQPAKLEDSAVYLCASRQMSTGELFFGEGSRLTVL.